Detailed here is one TCR beta chain. Its antigen is undetermined. The method was immunoSEQ multiplex PCR; TCRdb's version includes in-frame clones alone and lacks a portion of them. The sample holds roughly 53,000 clones, approximately 86% seen once. Germline V gene lookup returns CDR1 WNHNN and CDR2 SYGVQD (reference sequence). V dropped 4 bases and J dropped 1 base, with 7 bases sitting between them. The CDR3 extends over 13 amino acids. The data derive from a study of OX40 agonist ivuxolimab in advanced cancers. Study background: People in dose escalation had one of these cancers: hepatocellular carcinoma, melanoma, renal cell or head and neck cancer.

Broader study findings: With doses of 0.1 to 3.0 mg/kg, CD4+ and CD8+ blood T cells had undergone clonal expansion by week 6. The antigen specificity of the peripheral T cells (those that were expanded) was not determined. On average, CD8+ T cells showed a greater number of expanded clones than CD4+.

The sequenced sample was CD4+ or CD8+ T cells sorted from blood, obtained in a trial of the OX40 agonist ivuxolimab. The clonotype was recovered from an adult with an advanced solid tumor such as melanoma, head and neck, liver or kidney cancer. V is TRBV10-1 and J is TRBJ1-1; the D gene is possibly TRBD1 (5 bases). This CDR3 reads CASSGQRNTEAFF. The CDR3 nucleotides are TGCGCCAGCAGTGGACAGAGGAACACTGAAGCTTTCTTT.